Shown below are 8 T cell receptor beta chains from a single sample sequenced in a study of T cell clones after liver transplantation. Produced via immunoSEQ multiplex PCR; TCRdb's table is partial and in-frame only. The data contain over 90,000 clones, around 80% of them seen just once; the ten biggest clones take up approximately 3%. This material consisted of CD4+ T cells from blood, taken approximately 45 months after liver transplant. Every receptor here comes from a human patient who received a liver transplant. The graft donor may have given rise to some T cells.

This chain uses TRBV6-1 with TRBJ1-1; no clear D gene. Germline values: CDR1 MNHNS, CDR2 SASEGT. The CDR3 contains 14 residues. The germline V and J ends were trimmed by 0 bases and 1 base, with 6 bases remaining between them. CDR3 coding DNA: TGTGCCAGCAGTGAAGCATGGGGGAACACTGAAGCTTTCTTT. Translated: CASSEAWGNTEAFF.

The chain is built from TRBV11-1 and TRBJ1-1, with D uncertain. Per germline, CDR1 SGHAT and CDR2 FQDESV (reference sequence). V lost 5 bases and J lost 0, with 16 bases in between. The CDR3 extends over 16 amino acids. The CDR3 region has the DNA TGTGCCAGCAGCCGCATCGGGGTACACTTGAACACTGAAGCTTTCTTT. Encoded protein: CASSRIGVHLNTEAFF.

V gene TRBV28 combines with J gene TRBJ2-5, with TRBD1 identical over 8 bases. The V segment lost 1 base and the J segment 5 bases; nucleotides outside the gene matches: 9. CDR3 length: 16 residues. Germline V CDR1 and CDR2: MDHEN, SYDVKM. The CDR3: CASSLLPGGISETQYF. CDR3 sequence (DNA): TGTGCCAGCAGTTTATTGCCAGGGGGCATTTCGGAGACCCAGTACTTC.

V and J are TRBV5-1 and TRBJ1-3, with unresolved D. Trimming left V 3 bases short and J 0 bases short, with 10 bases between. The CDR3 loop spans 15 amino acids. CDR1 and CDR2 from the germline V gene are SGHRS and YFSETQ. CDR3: CASSSNLGSGNTIYF. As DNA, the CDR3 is TGCGCCAGCAGCTCCAACTTGGGCTCTGGAAACACCATATATTTT.

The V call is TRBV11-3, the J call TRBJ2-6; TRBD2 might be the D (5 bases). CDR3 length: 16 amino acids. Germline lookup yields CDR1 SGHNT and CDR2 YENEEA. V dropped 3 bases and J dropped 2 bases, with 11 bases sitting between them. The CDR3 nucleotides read TGTGCCAGCAGCTTCAAACACGGGGCTGGGGCCAACGTCCTGACTTTC. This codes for CASSFKHGAGANVLTF.

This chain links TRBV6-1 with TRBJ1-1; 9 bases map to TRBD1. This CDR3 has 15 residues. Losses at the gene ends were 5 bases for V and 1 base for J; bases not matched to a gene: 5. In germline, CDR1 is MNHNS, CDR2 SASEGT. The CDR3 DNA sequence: TGTGCCAGCAGTCCCGGGACAGGGACGAACACTGAAGCTTTCTTT. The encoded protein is CASSPGTGTNTEAFF.

The CDR3 is CASSEGQGGTGELFF. The CDR3 DNA reads TGCGCCAGCAGCGAGGGACAGGGGGGCACCGGGGAGCTGTTTTTT. The genes are TRBV5-1 and TRBJ2-2; TRBD1 matches 11 bases. Germline CDR1 is SGHRS and CDR2 is YFSETQ. The V gene end was trimmed by 4 bases and the J gene end by 4 bases; junction bases not matched to a gene: 3. CDR3 size: 15 residues. Complete variable domain (other parts from reference TRBV5-1 and TRBJ2-2): KAGVTQTPRYLIKTRGQQVTLSCSPISGHRSVSWYQQTPGQGLQFLFEYFSETQRNKGNFPGRFSGRQFSNSRSEMNVSTLELGDSALYLCASSEGQGGTGELFFGEGSRLTVL.

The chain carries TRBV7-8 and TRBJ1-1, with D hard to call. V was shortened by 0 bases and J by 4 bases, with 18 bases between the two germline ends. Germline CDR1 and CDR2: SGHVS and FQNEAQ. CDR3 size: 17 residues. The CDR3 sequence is CASSLAGGLRVGTEAFF. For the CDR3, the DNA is TGTGCCAGCAGCTTAGCGGGCGGGCTAAGAGTGGGCACTGAAGCTTTCTTT.